This TCR beta chain derives from a study of Graves' ophthalmopathy and Graves' hyperthyroidism. Study summary: Ahead of any treatment, peripheral blood was obtained at the initial diagnosis.

No donor had other autoimmune disease, uncontrolled infection, pregnancy or lactation. As diagnostic evidence, clinical symptoms, serum thyroxine, TRAb, thyroid ultrasound and orbital computed tomography were relied upon. The source of the PBMCs was over 8.5 ml of fresh peripheral blood. This clonotype was counted ten times or more. V lost 2 bases, J lost 5 bases, and 9 bases lay in between. Germline loops: CDR1 ENHRY, CDR2 SYGVKD. The CDR3 length is 13 residues. RNA transcripts served as template for amplifying TCR beta CDR3 sequences. RT-PCR with HTBI primers came first, then second-round multiplex PCR. One entry per CDR3 protein results from TCRdb running MiXCR on the multiplex PCR reads. The data hold about 500,000 distinct CDR3 sequences, with over 13% observed a single time.

Sample: blood. This clonotype was sampled from a woman in her twenties or thirties with Graves' ophthalmopathy. The V call is TRBV10-3, the J call TRBJ1-2, with D perhaps TRBD1 (5 bases). The CDR3 coding sequence is TGTGCCATCAGTGAGGGCAGGGCGTATGGCTACACCTTC. Protein: CAISEGRAYGYTF.